The 6 T cell receptor beta chains below were found in one sample sequenced in a study of blood T cell repertoires in COVID-19. Profiling relied on immunoSEQ multiplex PCR, and the TCRdb table lists in-frame clones only, not all of them. Of around 170,000 clones in the sample, over 65% were seen once. Sequences were obtained from peripheral blood. The receptors come from an elderly woman with acute or convalescent COVID-19.

The chain uses TRBV3-1 (or the pseudogene TRBV3-2) and TRBJ2-2; TRBD2 agrees at 8 bases. The CDR3 has 15 amino acids. Germline V lookup: CDR1 LGHDT, CDR2 YNNKEL (reference sequence). V dropped 2 bases and J dropped 12; count of bases not matched to a gene: 11. The CDR3 region has the DNA TGTGCCAGCAGCCAAACCGGGACTAGTTTCCAAAAGCTGTTTTTT. Its protein is CASSQTGTSFQKLFF.

In its sample, this clone was seen a few times. The chain uses TRBV27 and TRBJ2-3; D perhaps matches TRBD2 (6 bases). Trimming took 1 base from V and 4 from J, leaving 12 bases between them. The CDR3 runs to 15 residues. Per germline, CDR1 MNHEY and CDR2 SMNVEV (reference sequence). The CDR3 DNA reads as TGTGCCAGCAGTTTATTGGGGGGAGTCGCAGATACGCAGTATTTT. Its protein is CASSLLGGVADTQYF.

This sequence joins TRBV28 and TRBJ2-7, with a possible D match to TRBD1 (5 bases). Trimming left V 4 bases short and J 4 bases short, with 14 bases between. This CDR3 contains 14 residues. Germline assignment: CDR1 MDHEN and CDR2 SYDVKM. The CDR3 spells CASSYLDTTYEQYF. The CDR3 DNA reads as TGTGCCAGCAGTTACCTGGACACCACTTACGAGCAGTACTTC.

This clone has only a few counts. This sequence joins TRBV19 and TRBJ1-1; possible D gene TRBD1, 5 bases. Per the germline V gene, CDR1 is LNHDA and CDR2 is SQIVND (reference sequence). The CDR3 sequence is 16 residues long. The germline V and J ends were trimmed by 3 bases and 4 bases, with 18 bases remaining between them. The CDR3 here is CASSIRGSSWTTEAFF. CDR3 nucleotides: TGTGCCAGTAGTATTCGGGGGAGCAGCTGGACCACTGAAGCTTTCTTT.

The CDR3 region has the DNA TGTGCCAGCACACCGTTAACAGGGGTGAGCGATGGCTACACCTTC. This codes for CASTPLTGVSDGYTF. The rearrangement joins TRBV6-5 to TRBJ1-2; 7 bases match TRBD1. CDR3 length: 15 residues. Looked up from germline, CDR1 is MNHEY and CDR2 is SVGAGI. Losses at the gene ends were 7 bases for V and 6 bases for J; bases not matched to a gene: 14.

The V and J genes are TRBV10-3 and TRBJ2-7; D uncertain. The V end was cut by 1 base, the J end by 0 bases, with 10 bases between. In germline, CDR1 is ENHRY, CDR2 SYGVKD. The CDR3 consists of 15 residues. The CDR3 region has the DNA TGTGCCATCAGTGAGTGGAGCGCCGTCTCCTACGAGCAGTACTTC. It encodes CAISEWSAVSYEQYF.